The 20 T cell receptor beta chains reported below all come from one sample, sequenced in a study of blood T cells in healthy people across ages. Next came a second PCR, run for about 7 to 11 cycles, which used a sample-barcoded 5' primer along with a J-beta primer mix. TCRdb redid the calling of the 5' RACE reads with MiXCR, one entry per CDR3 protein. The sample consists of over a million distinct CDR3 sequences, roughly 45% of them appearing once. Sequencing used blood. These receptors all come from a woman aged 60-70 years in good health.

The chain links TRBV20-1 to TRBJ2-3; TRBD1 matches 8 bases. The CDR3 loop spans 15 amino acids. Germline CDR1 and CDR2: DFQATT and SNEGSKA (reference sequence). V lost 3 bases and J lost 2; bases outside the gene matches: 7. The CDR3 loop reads CSASAGTGFTDTQYF. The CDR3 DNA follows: TGCAGTGCTAGTGCCGGGACAGGTTTCACAGATACGCAGTATTTT.

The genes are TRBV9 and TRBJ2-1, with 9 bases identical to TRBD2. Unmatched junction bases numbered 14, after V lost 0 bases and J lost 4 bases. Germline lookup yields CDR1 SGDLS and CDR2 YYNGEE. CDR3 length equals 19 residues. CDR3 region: CASSVALAGPGSRYNEQFF. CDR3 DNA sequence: TGTGCCAGCAGCGTAGCTCTAGCGGGACCCGGGTCTCGTTACAATGAGCAGTTCTTC. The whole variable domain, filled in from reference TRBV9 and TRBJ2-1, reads DSGVTQTPKHLITATGQRVTLRCSPRSGDLSVYWYQQSLDQGLQFLIQYYNGEERAKGNILERFSAQQFPDLHSELNLSSLELGDSALYFCASSVALAGPGSRYNEQFFGPGTRLTVL.

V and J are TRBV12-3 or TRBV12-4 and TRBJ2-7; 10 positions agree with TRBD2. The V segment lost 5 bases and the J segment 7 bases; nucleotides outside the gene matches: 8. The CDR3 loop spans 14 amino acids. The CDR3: CASSASGGAGEQYF. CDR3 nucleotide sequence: TGTGCCAGCAGTGCGAGCGGGGGGGCCGGGGAGCAGTACTTC.

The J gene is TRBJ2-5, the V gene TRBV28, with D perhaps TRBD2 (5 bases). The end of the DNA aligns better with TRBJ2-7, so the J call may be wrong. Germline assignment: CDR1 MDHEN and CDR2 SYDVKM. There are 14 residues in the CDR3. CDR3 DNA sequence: TGTGCCCTTCAGGCACGGAGGTCATCCTACGAGCAGTACTTC. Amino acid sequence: CALQARRSSYEQYF.

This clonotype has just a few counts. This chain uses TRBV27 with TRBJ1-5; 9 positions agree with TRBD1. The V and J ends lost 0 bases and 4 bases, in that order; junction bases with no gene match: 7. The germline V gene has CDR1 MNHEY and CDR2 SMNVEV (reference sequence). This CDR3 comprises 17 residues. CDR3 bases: TGTGCCAGCAGTTTATCGGGACAGGGCCCTACAAATCAGCCCCAGCATTTT. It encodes CASSLSGQGPTNQPQHF.

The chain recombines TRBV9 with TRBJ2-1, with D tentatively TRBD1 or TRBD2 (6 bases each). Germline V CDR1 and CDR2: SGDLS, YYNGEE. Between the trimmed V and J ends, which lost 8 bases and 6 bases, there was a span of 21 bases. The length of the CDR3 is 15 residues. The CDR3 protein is CASAVEGGGVNEQFF. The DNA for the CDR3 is TGTGCCAGTGCGGTTGAGGGGGGAGGTGTCAATGAGCAGTTCTTC.

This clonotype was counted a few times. CDR3 bases: TGTGCCAGCATCCCGCCGGACAGAATATACAATGAGCAGTTCTTC. Translation gives CASIPPDRIYNEQFF. This chain connects TRBV6-1 to TRBJ2-1; TRBD1 might be the D (6 bases). The V end was cut by 7 bases, the J end by 4 bases, with 17 bases between. The CDR3 loop spans 15 amino acids. Germline loops: CDR1 MNHNS, CDR2 SASEGT.

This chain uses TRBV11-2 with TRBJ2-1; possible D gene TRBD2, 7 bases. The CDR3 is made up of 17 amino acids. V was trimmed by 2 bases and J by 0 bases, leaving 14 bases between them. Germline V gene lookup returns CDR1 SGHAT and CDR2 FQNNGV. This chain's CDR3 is CASSLLGGASSYNEQFF. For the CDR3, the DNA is TGTGCCAGCAGCTTATTAGGGGGGGCGAGCTCCTACAATGAGCAGTTCTTC.

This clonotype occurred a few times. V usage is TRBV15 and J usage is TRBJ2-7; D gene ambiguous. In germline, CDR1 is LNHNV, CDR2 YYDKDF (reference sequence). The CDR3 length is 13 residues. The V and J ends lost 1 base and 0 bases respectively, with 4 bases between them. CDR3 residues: CATSRGHSYEQYF. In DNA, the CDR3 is TGTGCCACCAGCAGAGGACACTCCTACGAGCAGTACTTC.

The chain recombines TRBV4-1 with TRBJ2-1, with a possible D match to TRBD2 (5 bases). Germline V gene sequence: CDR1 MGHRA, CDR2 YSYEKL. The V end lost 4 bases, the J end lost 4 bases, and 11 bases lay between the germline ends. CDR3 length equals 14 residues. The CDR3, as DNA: TGCGCCAGCAGCCCAGAGGGCGGGTACAATGAGCAGTTCTTC. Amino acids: CASSPEGGYNEQFF.

CDR3: CASSFLAGEDLDTQYF. The CDR3 DNA is TGTGCCAGCAGTTTCCTAGCGGGAGAAGATTTAGATACGCAGTATTTT. This sequence joins TRBV12-3 or TRBV12-4 and TRBJ2-3; TRBD2 aligns across 10 bases. V lost 3 bases, J lost 5 bases, and 8 bases stayed unmatched. The CDR3 sequence is 16 residues long.

In nucleotides, the CDR3 is TGCGCCAGCAGCCCGAGACTAGCGGGAGAGTTCGGAGAGACCCAGTACTTC. Its translation: CASSPRLAGEFGETQYF. The chain carries TRBV5-1 and TRBJ2-5; 12 positions agree with TRBD2. V gave up 4 bases and J gave up 4 bases; unmatched junction bases: 11. CDR1 is SGHRS and CDR2 is YFSETQ in the germline V gene. There are 17 residues in the CDR3.

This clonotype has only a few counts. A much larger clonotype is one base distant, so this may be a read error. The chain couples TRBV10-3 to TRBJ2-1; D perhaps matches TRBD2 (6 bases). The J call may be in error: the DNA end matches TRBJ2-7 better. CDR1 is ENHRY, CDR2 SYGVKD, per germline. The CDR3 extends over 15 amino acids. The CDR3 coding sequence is TGTGCCATCATTATCCGGGACTTCCACTACAATGAGCAGTACTTC. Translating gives CAIIIRDFHYNEQYF.

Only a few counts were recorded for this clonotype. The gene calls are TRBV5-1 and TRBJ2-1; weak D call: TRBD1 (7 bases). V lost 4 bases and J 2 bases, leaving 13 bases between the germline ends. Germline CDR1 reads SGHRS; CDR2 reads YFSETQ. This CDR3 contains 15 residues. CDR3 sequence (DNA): TGCGCCAGCAGCGGAGGGGACAGTACCTACAATGAGCAGTTCTTC. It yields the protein CASSGGDSTYNEQFF.

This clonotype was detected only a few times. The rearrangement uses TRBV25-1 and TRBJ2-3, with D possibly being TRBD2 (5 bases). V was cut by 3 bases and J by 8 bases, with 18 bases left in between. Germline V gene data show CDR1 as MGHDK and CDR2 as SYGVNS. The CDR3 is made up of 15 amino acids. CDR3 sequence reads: CASSDLRRGSGTQYF. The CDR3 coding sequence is TGTGCCAGCAGTGACCTCCGCCGGGGAAGTGGTACGCAGTATTTT.

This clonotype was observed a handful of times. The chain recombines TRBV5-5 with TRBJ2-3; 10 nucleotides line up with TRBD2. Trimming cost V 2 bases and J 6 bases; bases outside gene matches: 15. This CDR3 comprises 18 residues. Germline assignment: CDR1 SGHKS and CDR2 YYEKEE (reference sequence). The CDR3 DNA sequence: TGTGCCAGCAGCTTACCTAGGAGGACTAGCGGCACGGTTGATACGCAGTATTTT. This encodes CASSLPRRTSGTVDTQYF.

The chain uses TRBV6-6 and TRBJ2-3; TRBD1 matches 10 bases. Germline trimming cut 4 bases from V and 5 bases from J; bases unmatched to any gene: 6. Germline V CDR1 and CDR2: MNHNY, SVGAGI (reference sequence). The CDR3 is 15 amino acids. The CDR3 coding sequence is TGTGCCAGCAGTTCCGGGACAGGGGTCGGAGATACGCAGTATTTT. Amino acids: CASSSGTGVGDTQYF.

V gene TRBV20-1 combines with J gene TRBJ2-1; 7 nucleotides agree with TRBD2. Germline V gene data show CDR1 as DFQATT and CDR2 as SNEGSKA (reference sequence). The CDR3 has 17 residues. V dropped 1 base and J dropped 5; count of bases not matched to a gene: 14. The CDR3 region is CSARVSPPGTTNNEQFF. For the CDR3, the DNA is TGCAGTGCTAGAGTATCCCCTCCCGGGACTACCAACAATGAGCAGTTCTTC.

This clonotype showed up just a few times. The CDR3 sequence: CASNRGRGRGTDTQYF. The CDR3 coding sequence is TGTGCCAGCAACAGAGGCAGGGGGAGGGGCACAGATACGCAGTATTTT. This chain links TRBV28 with TRBJ2-3; possibly TRBD1 or TRBD2 for D (7 bases each). Germline CDR1 MDHEN, CDR2 SYDVKM. The CDR3 extends over 16 amino acids. Between the trimmed V and J ends, which lost 7 bases and 1 base, there was a span of 18 bases.

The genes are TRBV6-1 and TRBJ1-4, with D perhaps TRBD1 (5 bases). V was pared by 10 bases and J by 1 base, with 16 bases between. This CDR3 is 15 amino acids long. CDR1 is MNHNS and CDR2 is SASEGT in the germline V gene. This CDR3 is CAISESRETNEKLFF. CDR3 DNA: TGTGCCATCAGCGAAAGCAGGGAAACTAATGAAAAACTGTTTTTT.